This TCR beta chain was sequenced in a study of CD8+CD57+ T cells in acquired aplastic anemia. For the study at large: When averaged, DNA from sorted CD4+ and CD8+ cells came to 3.2 ug.

The study, taken as a whole, reports: The CD8+ Simpson's diversity of patients and controls was not significantly different.

This clonotype was recorded many times. No antigen is known for it. V dropped 4 bases and J dropped 5 bases, with 15 bases sitting between them. The CDR3 covers 15 residues. Germline-derived CDR1 and CDR2 are SGHRS and YFSETQ. Profiling of TCR beta VDJ combinations and CDR3 sequences used genomic DNA as template. MiXCR, run by TCRdb on the reads, gives a single entry per CDR3 protein. The sample lists about 270,000 distinct CDR3 sequences; roughly three fifths were seen once. What was sequenced was sorted CD4+, CD8+, or CD8+CD57+ T cells (not recorded which) from PBMCs. The chain uses TRBV5-1 and TRBJ1-4; possible D gene TRBD1, 5 bases. This receptor was identified in a human donor with severe aplastic anemia or a healthy control (not recorded which). CDR3 protein: CASSPSGLTNEKLFF. CDR3 in DNA: TGCGCCAGCAGCCCCTCAGGGTTGACGAATGAAAAACTGTTTTTT.